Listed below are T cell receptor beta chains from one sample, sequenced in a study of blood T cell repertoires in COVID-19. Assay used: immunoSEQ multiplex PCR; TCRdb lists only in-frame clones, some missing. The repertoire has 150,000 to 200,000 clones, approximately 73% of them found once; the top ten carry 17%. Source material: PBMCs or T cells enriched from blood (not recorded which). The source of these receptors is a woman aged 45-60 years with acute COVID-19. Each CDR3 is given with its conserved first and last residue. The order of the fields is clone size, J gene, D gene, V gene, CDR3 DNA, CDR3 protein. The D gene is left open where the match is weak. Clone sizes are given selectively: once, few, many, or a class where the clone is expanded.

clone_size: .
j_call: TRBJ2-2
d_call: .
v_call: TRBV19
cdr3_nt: TGTGCCAGTAGTAGCCTCGGGGGAGTGAACACCGGGGAGCTGTTTTTT
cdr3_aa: CASSSLGGVNTGELFF

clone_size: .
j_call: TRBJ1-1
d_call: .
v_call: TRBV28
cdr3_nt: TGTGCCAGCAGTTTATGGGTCGGGGGAACTGAAGCTTTCTTT
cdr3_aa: CASSLWVGGTEAFF

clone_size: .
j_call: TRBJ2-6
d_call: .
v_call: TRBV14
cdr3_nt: TGTGCCAGCAGCCGCGGTGCTGCTGGGGCCAACGTCCTGACTTTC
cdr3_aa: CASSRGAAGANVLTF

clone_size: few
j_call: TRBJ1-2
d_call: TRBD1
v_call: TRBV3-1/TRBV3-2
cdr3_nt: TGTGCCAGCAGCCAGACAGGGGCAGGGGGCTACACCTTC
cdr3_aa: CASSQTGAGGYTF

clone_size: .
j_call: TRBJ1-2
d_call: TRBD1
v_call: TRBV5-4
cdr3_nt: TGTGCCAGCAGCTTGGAGGTACAGGGGGACTATGGCTACACCTTC
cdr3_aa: CASSLEVQGDYGYTF

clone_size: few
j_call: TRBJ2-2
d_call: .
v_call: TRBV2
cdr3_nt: TGTGCCGCGCAGGAAACAGGGAGCGGGGAGCTGTTTTTT
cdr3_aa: CAAQETGSGELFF

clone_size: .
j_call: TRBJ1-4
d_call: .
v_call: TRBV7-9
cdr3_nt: TGTGCCAGCAGCTCAATACGAGCGGCTAATGAAAAACTGTTTTTT
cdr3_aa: CASSSIRAANEKLFF

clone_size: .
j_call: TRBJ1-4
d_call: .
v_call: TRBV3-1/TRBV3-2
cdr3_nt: TGTGCCAGCAGCCAAGGAGGGTCGAGCGCAACTAATGAAAAACTGTTTTTT
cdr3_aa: CASSQGGSSATNEKLFF

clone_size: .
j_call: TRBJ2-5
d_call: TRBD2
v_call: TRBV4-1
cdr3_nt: TGCGCCAGCAGCCGGGATCCCGGGGGGGTGCAGACCCAGTACTTC
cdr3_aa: CASSRDPGGVQTQYF

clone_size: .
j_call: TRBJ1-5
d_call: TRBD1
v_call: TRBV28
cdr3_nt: TGTGCCAGCAGTTCAGGGGGGAATAGCAATCAGCCCCAGCATTTT
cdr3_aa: CASSSGGNSNQPQHF

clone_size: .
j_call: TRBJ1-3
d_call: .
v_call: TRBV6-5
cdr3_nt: TGTGCCAGCAAATCAGGCCTCTCTGGAAACACCATATATTTT
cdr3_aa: CASKSGLSGNTIYF

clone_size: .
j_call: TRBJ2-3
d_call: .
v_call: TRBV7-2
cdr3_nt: TGTGCCAGCAGCGCATCAGGGGGGACCTTAAGCACAGATACGCAGTATTTT
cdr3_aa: CASSASGGTLSTDTQYF

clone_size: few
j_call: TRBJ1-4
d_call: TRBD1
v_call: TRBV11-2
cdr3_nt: TGTGCCAGCAGCTTGGACAGGGGGAATGAAAAACTGTTTTTT
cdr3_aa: CASSLDRGNEKLFF

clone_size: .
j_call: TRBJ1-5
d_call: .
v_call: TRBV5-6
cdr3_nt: TGTGCCAGCAGCGTCCGCGGGGGGCTCCAGCCCCAGCATTTT
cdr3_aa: CASSVRGGLQPQHF

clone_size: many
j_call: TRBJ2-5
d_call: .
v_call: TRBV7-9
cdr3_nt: TGTGCCAGCAGCCGCCTCCTAGCGCTACAAGAGACCCAGTACTTC
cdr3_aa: CASSRLLALQETQYF

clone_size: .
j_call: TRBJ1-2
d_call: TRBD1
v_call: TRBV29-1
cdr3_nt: TGCAGCGTTGGGGGGCGACCGGGACAGGGTACTTATGGCTACACCTTC
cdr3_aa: CSVGGRPGQGTYGYTF

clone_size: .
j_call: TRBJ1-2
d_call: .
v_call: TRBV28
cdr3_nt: TGTGCCAGCAGATTCGACAGGAAAAGGGGTGGCTACACCTTC
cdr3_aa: CASRFDRKRGGYTF

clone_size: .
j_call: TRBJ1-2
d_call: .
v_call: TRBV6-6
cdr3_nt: TGTGCCAGCAGTTACTCATCGGGTCGTGATGGCTACACCTTC
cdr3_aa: CASSYSSGRDGYTF

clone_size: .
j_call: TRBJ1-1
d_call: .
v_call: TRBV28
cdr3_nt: TGTGCCAGCAATAATATAGACGGGGGAGGGACTGAAGCTTTCTTT
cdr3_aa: CASNNIDGGGTEAFF

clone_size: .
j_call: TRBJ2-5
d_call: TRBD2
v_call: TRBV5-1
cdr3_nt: TGCGCCAGCAGCACATTTCGCGGGGGGCGGGGAGAGACCCAGTACTTC
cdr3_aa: CASSTFRGGRGETQYF

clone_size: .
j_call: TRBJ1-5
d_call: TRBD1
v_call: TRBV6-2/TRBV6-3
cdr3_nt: TGTGCCAGCAGTTACTTGGGACAGGGCAATCAGCCCCAGCATTTT
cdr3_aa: CASSYLGQGNQPQHF

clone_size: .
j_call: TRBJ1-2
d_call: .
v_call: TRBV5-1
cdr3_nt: TGCGCCAGCAGCTTCGGGGAAACCAACTATGGCTACACCTTC
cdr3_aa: CASSFGETNYGYTF

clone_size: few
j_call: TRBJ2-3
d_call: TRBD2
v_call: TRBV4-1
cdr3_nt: TGCGCCAGCAGCCAAGAATCGGGAGCGGGGGGCTCAGATACGCAGTATTTT
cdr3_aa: CASSQESGAGGSDTQYF

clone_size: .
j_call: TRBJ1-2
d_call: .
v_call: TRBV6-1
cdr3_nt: TGTGCCAGCAGTGAAGTATATGGCTGCACCTTC
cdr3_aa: CASSEVYGCTF

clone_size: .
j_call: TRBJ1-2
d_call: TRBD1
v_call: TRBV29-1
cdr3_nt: TGCAGCGTTGTGGACAGGGGGGGAGCGGTAAGCACCTTC
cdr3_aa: CSVVDRGGAVSTF

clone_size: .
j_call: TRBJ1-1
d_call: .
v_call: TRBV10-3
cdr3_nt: TGTGCCATCAGAGACAGAATGAACACTGAAGCTTTCTTT
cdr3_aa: CAIRDRMNTEAFF

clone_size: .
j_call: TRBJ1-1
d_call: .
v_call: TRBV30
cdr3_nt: TGTGCCTGGAGTGCATGGCAGGACACCACTGAAGCTTTCTTT
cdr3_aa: CAWSAWQDTTEAFF

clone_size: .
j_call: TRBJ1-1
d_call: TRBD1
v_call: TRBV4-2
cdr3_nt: TGTGCCAGCAGCCAAGACCCCCCTGGACAGGGGTCAAAGGCTTTCTTT
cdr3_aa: CASSQDPPGQGSKAFF

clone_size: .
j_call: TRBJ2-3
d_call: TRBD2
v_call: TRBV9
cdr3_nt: TGTGCCAGCAGCGAAAATAGCGGGGGTAGCACAGATACGCAGTATTTT
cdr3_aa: CASSENSGGSTDTQYF

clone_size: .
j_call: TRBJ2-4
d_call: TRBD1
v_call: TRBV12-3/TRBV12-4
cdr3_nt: TGTGCCAGCAGGGGGACAGGGGACATTCAGTACTTC
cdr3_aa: CASRGTGDIQYF

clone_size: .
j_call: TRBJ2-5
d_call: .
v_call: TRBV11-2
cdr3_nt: TGTGCCAGCAGCCTCGGACTTGAAGAGACCCAGTACTTC
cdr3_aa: CASSLGLEETQYF

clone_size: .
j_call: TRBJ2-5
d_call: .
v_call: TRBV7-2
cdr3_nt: TGTGCCAGCAGCACACACCCAACAGGGTACCAAGAGACCCAGTACTTC
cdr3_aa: CASSTHPTGYQETQYF

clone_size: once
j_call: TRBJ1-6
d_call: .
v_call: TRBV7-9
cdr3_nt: TGTGCCAGCAGAGAAGCCGGCCAGGGGCCCCTCCACTTT
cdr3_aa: CASREAGQGPLHF

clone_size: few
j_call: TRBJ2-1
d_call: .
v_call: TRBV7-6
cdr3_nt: TGTGCCAGCAGCTTCGGCGGTTCATCATACAATGAGCAGTTCTTC
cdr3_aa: CASSFGGSSYNEQFF

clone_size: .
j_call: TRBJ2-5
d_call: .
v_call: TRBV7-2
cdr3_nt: TGTGCCAGCAGCTTAGGGCAGAAAGAGACCCAGTACTTC
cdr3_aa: CASSLGQKETQYF

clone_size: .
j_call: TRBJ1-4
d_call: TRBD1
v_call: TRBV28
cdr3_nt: TGTGCCAGCAGTCCCCCGGGACAGGGTGAAGAAAAACTGTTTTTT
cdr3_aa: CASSPPGQGEEKLFF

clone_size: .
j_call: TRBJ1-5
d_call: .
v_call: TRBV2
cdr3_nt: TGTGCCAGCAGTCTAGACGGTTCTCATCAGCCCCAGCATTTT
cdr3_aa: CASSLDGSHQPQHF

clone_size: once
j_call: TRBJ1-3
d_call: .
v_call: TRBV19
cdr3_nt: TGTGCCAGTAGTATAACTACAGGGAAATCTGGAAACACCATATATTTT
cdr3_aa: CASSITTGKSGNTIYF

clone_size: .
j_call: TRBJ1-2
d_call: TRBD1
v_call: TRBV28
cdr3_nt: TGTGCCAGCAGTGCGGGACAGGGCTATGGCTACACCTTC
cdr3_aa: CASSAGQGYGYTF

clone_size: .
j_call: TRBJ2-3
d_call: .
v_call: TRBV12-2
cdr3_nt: TGTGCAAGTCGTAGTACCCAGGGATTCACAGATACGCAGTATTTT
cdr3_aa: CASRSTQGFTDTQYF

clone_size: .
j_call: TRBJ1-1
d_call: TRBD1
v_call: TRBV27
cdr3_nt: TGTGCCAGCAGTTCCGACAGGGGTGAAGCTTTCTTT
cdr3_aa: CASSSDRGEAFF

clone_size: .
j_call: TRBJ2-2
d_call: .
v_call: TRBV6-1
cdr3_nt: TGTGCCAGCAGTGAATATGAATTTTCGGGTCTTGGCGGCCCCGGGGAGCTGTTTTTT
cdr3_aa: CASSEYEFSGLGGPGELFF

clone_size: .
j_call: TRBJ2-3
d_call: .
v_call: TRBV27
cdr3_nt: TGTGCCAGCAGTTTTCTGGGGGCGGTCACAGATACGCAGTATTTT
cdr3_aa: CASSFLGAVTDTQYF

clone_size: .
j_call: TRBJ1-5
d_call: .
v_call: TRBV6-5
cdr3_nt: TGTGCCAGCAGTTACCAAGGCAGGGGCAACAATCAGCCCCAGCATTTT
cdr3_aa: CASSYQGRGNNQPQHF

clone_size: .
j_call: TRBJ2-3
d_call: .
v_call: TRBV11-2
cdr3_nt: TGTGCCAGCAGCTCCCCACGGGGTGGAGATACGCAGTATTTT
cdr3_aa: CASSSPRGGDTQYF

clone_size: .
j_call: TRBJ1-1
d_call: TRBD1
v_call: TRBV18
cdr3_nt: TGTGCCAGCTCACCCTCCGACAGGGACGCTTTCTTT
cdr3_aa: CASSPSDRDAFF

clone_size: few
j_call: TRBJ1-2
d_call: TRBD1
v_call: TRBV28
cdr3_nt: TGTGCCAGCGGGGACAGGGCCAACTATGGCTACACCTTC
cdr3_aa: CASGDRANYGYTF

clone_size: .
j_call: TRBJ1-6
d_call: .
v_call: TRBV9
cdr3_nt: TGTGCCAGCAGCGTAGGAGGTCGTTCACCCCTCCACTTT
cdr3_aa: CASSVGGRSPLHF

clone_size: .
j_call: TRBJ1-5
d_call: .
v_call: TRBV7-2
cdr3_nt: TGTGCCAGCAGCCTCGTCGGGAGCTTAAATCAGCCCCAGCATTTT
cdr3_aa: CASSLVGSLNQPQHF